The 6 T cell receptor beta chains listed next were all sequenced from one sample in a study of CXCR3-negative and CXCR3-positive naive CD8 T cells. Whole-study findings and limits: When CXCR3-positive naive cells were set against CXCR3-negative naive cells, the former had more hydrophobic TRB CDR3s.

The authors made the TRB cDNA libraries by 5' RACE using UMI labels. One entry per CDR3 protein, without DNA, is what TCRdb gives after re-calling the 5' RACE reads. The repertoire table contains 130,000 to 150,000 distinct CDR3 sequences. Their specific antigens are unknown. Sequences were obtained from naive CXCR3+ CD8+ T cells from blood. Subset denoted: CD45RO-CCR7+CD27+CD95- naive CD8+ T cells expressing CXCR3 (TNR3+). Receptors originate from a human donor in good health. Some clones in this sample may be carry-over from other donors' samples.

The chain combines TRBV13 with TRBJ2-1; TCRdb selects TRBD2, and the lack of DNA leaves this call unchecked. Looked up from germline, CDR1 is PRHDT and CDR2 is FYEKMQ (reference sequence). This CDR3 has 15 residues. The CDR3 protein is CASSSRTRSYNEQFF.

The chain couples TRBV4-3 to TRBJ2-1; TCRdb names TRBD2, which stays unverified in the absence of DNA. The CDR3 loop spans 16 amino acids. Germline CDR1 is LGHNA and CDR2 is YSLEER. CDR3 loop: CASSQDRGGGGDEQFF.

The gene calls are TRBV28 and TRBJ2-3; lacking DNA, the TRBD1 call made by TCRdb goes unchecked. Germline V gives CDR1 MDHEN, CDR2 SYDVKM. This CDR3 is built from 15 residues. The CDR3 region is CASSLPDREPDTQYF. Supplemented by reference TRBV28 and TRBJ2-3, the full variable domain reads DVKVTQSSRYLVKRTGEKVFLECVQDMDHENMFWYRQDPGLGLRLIYFSYDVKMKEKGDIPEGYSVSREKKERFSLILESASTNQTSMYLCASSLPDREPDTQYFGPGTRLTVL.

The chain is built from TRBV4-3 and TRBJ2-7; TCRdb names TRBD2, which stays unverified in the absence of DNA. Germline-derived CDR1 and CDR2 are LGHNA and YSLEER. The CDR3 consists of 16 residues. The chain's CDR3 is CASSQDPAGGYYEQYF.

The chain has TRBV25-1 and TRBJ1-2; TCRdb's assignment of TRBD1 cannot be checked, as there is no DNA. The CDR3 runs 14 residues. CDR1 and CDR2 from the germline V gene are MGHDK and SYGVNS. Here the CDR3 reads CASSDPDIPYGYTF.

This chain connects TRBV5-1 to TRBJ2-5. This CDR3 is 12 amino acids long. Per the germline V gene, CDR1 is SGHRS and CDR2 is YFSETQ. CDR3 in amino acids: CASSANQETRYF.